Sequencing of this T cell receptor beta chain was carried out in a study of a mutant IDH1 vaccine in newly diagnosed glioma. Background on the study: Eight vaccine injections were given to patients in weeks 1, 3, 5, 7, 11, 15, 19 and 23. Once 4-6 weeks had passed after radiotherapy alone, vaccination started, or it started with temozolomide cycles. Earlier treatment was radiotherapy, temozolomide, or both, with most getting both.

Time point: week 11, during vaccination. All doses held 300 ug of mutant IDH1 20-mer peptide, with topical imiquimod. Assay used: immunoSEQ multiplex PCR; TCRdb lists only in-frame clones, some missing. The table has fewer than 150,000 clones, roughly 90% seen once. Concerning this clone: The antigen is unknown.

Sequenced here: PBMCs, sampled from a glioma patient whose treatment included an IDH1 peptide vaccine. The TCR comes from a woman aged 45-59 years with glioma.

The CDR3 coding sequence is TGTGCCAGCAGGGACGGGGGGAATCAGCCCCAGCATTTT. Protein sequence: CASRDGGNQPQHF. V and J are TRBV2 and TRBJ1-5; possibly TRBD1 for D (5 bases). Looked up from germline, CDR1 is SNHLY and CDR2 is FYNNEI. Trimming stripped 6 bases from V and 4 bases from J, with 10 bases between. The CDR3 has 13 residues.